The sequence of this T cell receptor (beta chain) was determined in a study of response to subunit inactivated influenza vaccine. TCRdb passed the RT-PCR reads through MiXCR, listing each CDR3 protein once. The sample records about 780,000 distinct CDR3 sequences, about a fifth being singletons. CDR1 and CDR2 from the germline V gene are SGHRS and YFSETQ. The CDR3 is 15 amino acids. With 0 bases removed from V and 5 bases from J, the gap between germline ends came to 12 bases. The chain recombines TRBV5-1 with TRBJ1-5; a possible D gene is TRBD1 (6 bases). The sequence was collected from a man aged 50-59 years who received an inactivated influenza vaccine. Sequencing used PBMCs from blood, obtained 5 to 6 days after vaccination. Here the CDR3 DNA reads TGCGCCAGCAGCTTGGGGACAGTTAACGATCAGCCCCAGCATTTT. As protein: CASSLGTVNDQPQHF.